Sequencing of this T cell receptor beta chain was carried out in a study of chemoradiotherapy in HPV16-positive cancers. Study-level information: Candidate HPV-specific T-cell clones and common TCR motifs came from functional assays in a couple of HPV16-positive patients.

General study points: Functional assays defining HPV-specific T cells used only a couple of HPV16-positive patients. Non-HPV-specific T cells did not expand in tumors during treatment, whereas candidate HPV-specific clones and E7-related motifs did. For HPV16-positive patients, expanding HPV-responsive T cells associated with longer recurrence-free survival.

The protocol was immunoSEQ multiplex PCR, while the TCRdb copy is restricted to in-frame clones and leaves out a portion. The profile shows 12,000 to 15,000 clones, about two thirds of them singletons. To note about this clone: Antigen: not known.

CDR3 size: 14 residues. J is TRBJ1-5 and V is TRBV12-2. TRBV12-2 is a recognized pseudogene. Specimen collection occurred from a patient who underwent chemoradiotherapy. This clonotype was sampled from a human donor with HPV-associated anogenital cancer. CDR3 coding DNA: TGTGCAAGTCGCTTAGGGGCGGGGATGGAACCCCAGCATTTT. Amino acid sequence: CASRLGAGMEPQHF.